The T cell receptor (beta chain) under discussion was sequenced for a study of beta chain features in type 1 diabetes. Expressed TCRB transcripts were sequenced, since all the RNA that had been isolated was reverse transcribed. Some clones are missing from TCRdb's copy, which holds only in-frame ones; the method was immunoSEQ multiplex PCR. The table lists about 220,000 clones, roughly a tenth of them singletons. Worth noting for this clone: Other DNA sequences from this sample encode an identical CDR3 as well.

The CDR3 sequence is 12 residues long. The V end lost 3 bases, the J end lost 2 bases, and 4 bases lay between the germline ends. Germline loops: CDR1 MDHEN, CDR2 SYDVKM. The rearrangement uses TRBV28 and TRBJ1-2; D is uncertain. Input material: central memory CD4+ T cells from blood. The origin of this receptor is a man between 18 and 35 years old in good health. The CDR3 here is CASSLVNYGYTF. The CDR3 DNA reads as TGTGCCAGCAGTTTGGTCAACTATGGCTACACCTTC.